The entry below gives a single T cell receptor beta chain sequence along with its context. PCR used 60 Vbeta primers and 13 Jbeta primers. The assay was immunoSEQ multiplex PCR, and TCRdb's table has in-frame clones only and misses some. The sample includes under 200,000 clones, 77% of them seen just once. This CDR3 has 14 amino acids. J lost 7 bases, V lost 3 bases, and 7 bases had no gene match. Germline-derived CDR1 and CDR2 are LNHDA and SQIVND (reference sequence). The data belong to a study of cytomegalovirus exposure and HLA in healthy donors. The TCR comes from a woman between 35 and 50 years old in good health and CMV-seropositive. Material for sequencing was PBMCs. V usage is TRBV19 and J usage is TRBJ2-7; 9 bases are shared with TRBD2. CDR3 residues: CASSITASGNEQYF. The CDR3 region has the DNA TGTGCCAGTAGTATTACGGCTAGCGGGAATGAGCAGTACTTC.